The present entry profiles one T cell receptor beta chain with its context. Its target is unknown. Sequencing relied on a cDNA template that was reverse transcribed from extracted RNA. The method was immunoSEQ multiplex PCR; TCRdb's version includes in-frame clones alone and lacks a portion of them. The table records some 170,000 clones, less than 75% of them present only once. This entry is derived from a study of CD8+ T cells in alopecia areata. Study outcomes and limitations: Affected lesional scalp, above all in alopecia totalis/universalis, was more clonal than normal scalp. In patients, TCRs were shared less clearly than in mice, and HLA may possibly be involved.

Alopecia areata patients had lesional scalp punch biopsies and peripheral blood taken from them. Sorting separated CD4+ and CD8+ T cells out of PBMCs. V was clipped by 5 bases and J by 4 bases; unmatched bases: 7. This CDR3 has 16 amino acids. Per germline, CDR1 SNHLY and CDR2 FYNNEI. The clonotype originates from a human donor with alopecia areata. This sequence joins TRBV2 and TRBJ2-1, with TRBD1 identical over 11 bases. The sample consisted of CD8+ T cells sorted from blood, taken at week 0. CDR3 loop: CASSPGTGGRYNEQFF. Here the CDR3 DNA reads TGTGCCAGCAGTCCCGGGACAGGGGGTCGTTACAATGAGCAGTTCTTC.